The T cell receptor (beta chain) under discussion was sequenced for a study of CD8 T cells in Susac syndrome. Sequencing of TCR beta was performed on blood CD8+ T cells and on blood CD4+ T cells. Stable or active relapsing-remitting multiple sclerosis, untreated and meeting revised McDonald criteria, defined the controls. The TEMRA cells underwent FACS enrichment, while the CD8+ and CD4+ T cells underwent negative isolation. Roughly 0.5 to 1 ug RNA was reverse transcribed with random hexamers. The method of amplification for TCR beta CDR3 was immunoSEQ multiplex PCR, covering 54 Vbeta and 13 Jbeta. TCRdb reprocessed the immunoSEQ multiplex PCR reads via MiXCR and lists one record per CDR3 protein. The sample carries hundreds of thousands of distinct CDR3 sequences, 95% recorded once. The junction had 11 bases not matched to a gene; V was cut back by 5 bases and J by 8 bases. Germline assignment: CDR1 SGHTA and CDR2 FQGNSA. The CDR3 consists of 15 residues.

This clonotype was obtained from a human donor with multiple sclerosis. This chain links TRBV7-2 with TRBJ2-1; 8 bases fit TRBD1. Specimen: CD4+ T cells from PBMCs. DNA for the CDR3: TGTGCCAGCAGCCAGGGGGCAGGAGGATTCGATGAGCAGTTCTTC. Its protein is CASSQGAGGFDEQFF.